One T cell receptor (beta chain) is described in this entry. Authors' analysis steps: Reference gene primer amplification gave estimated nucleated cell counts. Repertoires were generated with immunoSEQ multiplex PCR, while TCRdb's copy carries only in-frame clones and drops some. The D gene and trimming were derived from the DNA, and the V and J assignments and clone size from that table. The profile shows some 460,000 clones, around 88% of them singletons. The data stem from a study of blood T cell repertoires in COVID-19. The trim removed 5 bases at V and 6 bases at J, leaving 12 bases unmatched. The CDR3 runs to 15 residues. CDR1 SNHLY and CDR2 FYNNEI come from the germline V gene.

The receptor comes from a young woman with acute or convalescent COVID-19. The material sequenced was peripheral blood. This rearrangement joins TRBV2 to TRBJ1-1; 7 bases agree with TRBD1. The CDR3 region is CASSSSIPGQSEAFF. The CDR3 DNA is TGTGCCAGCAGTAGTTCGATCCCGGGACAGTCTGAAGCTTTCTTT.